The sequence of this TCR beta chain was determined in a study of blood T cell repertoires in COVID-19 (dated by TCRdb to 2020 to 2022). For the wider study: Samples covering the acute and convalescent phases of COVID-19 were provided by collaborators in the United States, Italy and Spain. The repertoires were released in a freely available public database meant as a resource for research on the immune response to SARS-CoV-2. The samples were drawn from two sources: the first 160 participants of the ongoing ImmuneRACE study, and fewer than 1,500 subjects contributed by 6 global collaborators. The material from the prospective study consisted of cDNA or gDNA derived from T cells, B-cell-depleted T cells, or PBMCs. Sample metadata almost always included a de-identified subject ID, COVID-19 status, age in years and sex. The dataset comprised deeply sampled blood TCRbeta repertoires from subjects exposed to, actively infected with, or recovered from COVID-19. HLA class I and class II types, where available, came from metadata supplied by the sample provider rather than from assay-based typing.

Overall study results and their limits: How much clinical and demographic metadata was included differed by source and by participant, and the metadata was provided uncurated.

Of note for this clone: Its specific antigen is unknown. There are no base qualities to consult, and no much larger clone falls within one base.

Looking up the germline V gene (reference sequence) yields CDR1 PRHDT and CDR2 FYEKMQ. The CDR3, from cysteine to phenylalanine, totals 15 residues. Left in the record is the CDR3 DNA by itself, 45 bases read in frame from the first base. The V and J ends are trimmed by 2 bases and 0 bases, leaving 5 bases between them. Enrolling through a virtual design, the prospective study's participants ranged in age from roughly 18 to 89 years and lived across 20 to 25 United States geographic areas. Cohort assignment in the prospective study relied on participant-reported clinical history from a screening survey and a study questionnaire. Exposed participants had been in contact with someone with a PCR-confirmed or clinician-diagnosed COVID-19 case within 2 weeks of study entry. In the prospective study, mobile phlebotomists collected whole blood, serum and a nasopharyngeal or oropharyngeal swab from each participant. Additional blood draws and questionnaires over an approximately two-month period could optionally be provided by prospective study participants. Prospective study blood samples were shipped either frozen or at room temperature before DNA extraction.

TCRbeta CDR3 regions were amplified from genomic DNA by means of the immunoSEQ Assay, a bias-controlled multiplex PCR. The authors processed their data as follows. The number of nucleated cells in each sample was estimated from the amplification of reference gene primers within the assay. Sequence reads were collapsed and filtered to measure the absolute abundance of every unique TCRbeta CDR3 rearrangement. For each sample, productive Simpson clonality was calculated as the square root of Simpson's diversity index across productive rearrangements. Drawn from immuneACCESS, this table holds only the in-frame rearrangements with V and J called that TCRdb kept. Clones are partly lost; checked studies trace under half to an unresolved V gene and leave the rest unexplained. V, J and clone size derive from that table, while D and trimming were established from the DNA sequence. The sample profile shows 350,000 to 450,000 clones; 91% of them were found once. Over 0.7% of the sample lies in the top ten.

Source material: PBMCs or T cells enriched from blood (not recorded which). The V and J genes are TRBV13 and TRBJ2-6, with no D gene named confidently. The receptor comes from a woman aged 40 to 49 who had been exposed to COVID-19. The DNA is as follows: TGTGCCAGCAGCTTACTCCGCTCTGGGGCCAACGTCCTGACTTTC. Translated, it reads CASSLLRSGANVLTF.